The source of this TCR beta chain is a study of cytomegalovirus exposure and HLA in healthy donors. Overall study context: From approximately 170 million T cells, an earlier analysis saw approximately 110 million unique TCR beta sequences. There were 350 to 450 genotyped donors. Of these, 75% to 85% fell in the genetic ancestry cluster associated with self-reported Caucasian donors.

Trimming cost V 4 bases and J 7 bases, with 22 bases left between them. Germline V gene sequence: CDR1 SGHVS, CDR2 FNYEAQ. This CDR3 has 17 amino acids. A multiplex PCR was run with 60 Vbeta primers and 13 Jbeta primers. Libraries were prepared by immunoSEQ multiplex PCR; TCRdb keeps only in-frame clonotypes and omits some of them. In the table there are roughly 100,000 clones, around 80% of which are singletons. The sequence came from a young man in good health and CMV-seropositive. The rearrangement joins TRBV7-6 to TRBJ2-2; possible D gene TRBD1, 5 bases. The sample was PBMCs. This chain's CDR3 is CASSSRVPQGGVGELFF. CDR3 nucleotide sequence: TGTGCCAGCAGCTCCCGGGTCCCCCAGGGTGGTGTCGGGGAGCTGTTTTTT.